This T cell receptor beta chain emerged from a study of T cells in localized non-small cell lung cancer. Here immunoSEQ multiplex PCR was the method, and the copy in TCRdb shows in-frame clones only, minus some. The sample records about 52,000 clones, about 87% being singletons. Germline loops: CDR1 MGHRA, CDR2 YSYEKL. After removal of 1 base from V and 5 bases from J, the junction contained 11 bases not matched to a gene. The CDR3 covers 16 residues. The receptor was isolated from a female donor with stage II lung adenocarcinoma. The rearrangement links TRBV4-1 to TRBJ2-7, with 7 bases identical to TRBD2. Sequenced material: PBMCs, taken before any cancer treatment. CDR3 amino acids: CASSQGGRGTIDEQYF. Written as DNA, the CDR3 is TGCGCCAGCAGCCAAGGGGGACGAGGGACTATCGACGAGCAGTACTTC.